These 18 T cell receptor beta chains were sequenced from one sample in a study of T-cell reconstitution after alpha-beta-depleted transplantation in children (dated by TCRdb to 2015 to 2016). Receptor libraries were prepared by PCR. The instrument was an Illumina HiSeq 2500. Molecular barcoding was employed in the preparation of TCR libraries, with unique molecular identifiers being used to normalize TCRbeta repertoire quantification. Through fastp at Q25 and MiXCR, TCRdb rebuilt clones from the public reads, retaining in-frame beta chains. One record per CDR3 amino acid sequence lists the most common genes and DNA. The sample table shows almost 400,000 distinct CDR3 sequences, and 20% are seen once. The ten most abundant clones make up 3.8% of the sample. Specimen: PBMCs from the stem cell graft donor, collected from the stem cell graft. Receptor source: a human donor who donated a stem cell graft to a child with acute myeloid leukemia.

This clonotype was counted ten times or more. This chain uses TRBV12-3 or TRBV12-4 with TRBJ2-5; D uncertain. V was trimmed by 2 bases and J by 4 bases, leaving 5 bases between them. This CDR3 spans 12 amino acids. The CDR3: CASSLSLETQYF. The CDR3 DNA reads as TGTGCCAGCAGTTTATCTCTAGAGACCCAGTACTTC.

In this sample, this clonotype turned up a few times. The V gene is TRBV29-1, the J gene TRBJ2-7; 7 positions agree with TRBD2. J was trimmed by 6 bases and V by 6 bases; bases with no gene match: 11. In germline, CDR1 is SQVTM, CDR2 ANQGSEA. This CDR3 has 13 amino acids. The CDR3 sequence: CSVTARREGEQYF. DNA for the CDR3: TGCAGCGTCACGGCGCGTAGGGAGGGCGAGCAGTACTTC.

This clonotype has a handful of counts. The chain carries TRBV10-3 and TRBJ2-1; D is perhaps TRBD2 (6 bases). CDR1 and CDR2 (germline): ENHRY, SYGVKD. The germline V and J ends were trimmed by 6 bases and 5 bases, with 11 bases remaining between them. CDR3 size: 13 residues. CDR3 nucleotide sequence: TGTGCCATCAGCGCGGGATACGACAATGAGCAGTTCTTC. It yields the protein CAISAGYDNEQFF.

The table lists this clonotype with a few counts. This rearrangement joins TRBV5-1 to TRBJ2-7; D possibly matches TRBD1 or TRBD2 (5 bases each). Trimming shortened V by 0 bases and J by 2 bases, and 15 bases separated the two germline ends. From germline, CDR1 is SGHRS and CDR2 YFSETQ. The CDR3 has 16 amino acids. CDR3 sequence reads: CASSLDFTGTPYEQYF. CDR3 DNA sequence: TGCGCCAGCAGCTTGGATTTCACCGGGACCCCCTACGAGCAGTACTTC.

The gene calls are TRBV12-3 or TRBV12-4 and TRBJ2-2; D is possibly TRBD1 or TRBD2 (7 bases each). Trimming shortened V by 3 bases and J by 5 bases, and 19 bases separated the two germline ends. This CDR3 has 17 residues. CDR3 in DNA: TGTGCCAGCAGTTTCAGGACAGGCGGGAGAGAGACCGGGGAGCTGTTTTTT. Translating gives CASSFRTGGRETGELFF.

The chain employs TRBV20-1 and TRBJ1-2; a possible D gene is TRBD1 (5 bases). The V end was cut by 0 bases, the J end by 5 bases, with 16 bases between. This CDR3 is built from 15 residues. The germline V gene has CDR1 DFQATT and CDR2 SNEGSKA (reference sequence). CDR3 coding DNA: TGCAGTGCTAGAGACTATGGCAGGGTTAAATATGGCTACACCTTC. Protein sequence: CSARDYGRVKYGYTF.

In this sample, this clonotype turned up a few times. This chain joins TRBV20-1 and TRBJ2-3; the D is unclear. CDR3 length equals 16 residues. The ends were cut back, 0 bases at V and 1 base at J, with 14 bases in the middle. CDR1 and CDR2 (germline): DFQATT, SNEGSKA (reference sequence). The CDR3 DNA is TGCAGTGCTAGAGATGTTGCAGGCTGGGGCACAGATACGCAGTATTTT. Translation gives CSARDVAGWGTDTQYF.

This clonotype was observed many times. This rearrangement joins TRBV6-5 to TRBJ1-1; unclear D gene. V was clipped by 0 bases and J by 2 bases, with 7 bases between them. Germline V gene lookup returns CDR1 MNHEY and CDR2 SVGAGI. This CDR3 has 14 amino acids. The CDR3 DNA sequence: TGTGCCAGCAGTTACTCGAACGGAAACACTGAAGCTTTCTTT. It specifies CASSYSNGNTEAFF.

This clonotype was picked up a small number of times. J is TRBJ2-2 and V is TRBV29-1; D is unclear. V was clipped by 5 bases and J by 0 bases, with 10 bases between them. The CDR3 extends over 14 amino acids. In germline, CDR1 is SQVTM, CDR2 ANQGSEA. DNA for the CDR3: TGCAGCGTTAACAGAATACCGAACACCGGGGAGCTGTTTTTT. This sequence encodes CSVNRIPNTGELFF.

A few counts support this clonotype. The chain combines TRBV10-3 with TRBJ2-5; no clear D. The length of the CDR3 is 11 residues. Germline-derived CDR1 and CDR2 are ENHRY and SYGVKD. V shed 6 bases and J shed 2 bases, with 4 bases lying between them. This CDR3 reads CAIRNQETQYF. The CDR3 nucleotides are TGTGCCATCAGAAATCAAGAGACCCAGTACTTC.

The chain is built from TRBV20-1 and TRBJ2-2, with 9 bases fitting TRBD1. The CDR3 runs to 17 residues. The junction had 9 bases not matched to a gene; V was cut back by 4 bases and J by 0 bases. Germline CDR1 reads DFQATT; CDR2 reads SNEGSKA (reference sequence). CDR3 residues: CSATPGQGVANTGELFF. The CDR3 coding sequence is TGCAGTGCTACCCCGGGACAGGGTGTCGCGAACACCGGGGAGCTGTTTTTT.

In its sample, this clonotype was seen a few times. The genes are TRBV4-3 and TRBJ2-1; 10 bases are a match to TRBD2. Germline lookup yields CDR1 LGHNA and CDR2 YSLEER. J lost 5 bases, V lost 0 bases, and 4 bases had no gene match. The CDR3 is made up of 16 amino acids. Written as DNA, the CDR3 is TGCGCCAGCAGCCAAGATTGGACTAGCGGAAACAATGAGCAGTTCTTC. Its translation is CASSQDWTSGNNEQFF.

The chain links TRBV29-1 to TRBJ1-1; D perhaps matches TRBD1 (5 bases). V gave up 2 bases and J gave up 6 bases, with 19 bases separating them. The germline CDR1 and CDR2 sequences are SQVTM and ANQGSEA. This CDR3 spans 15 amino acids. In nucleotides, the CDR3 is TGCAGCGTTGAACCTCGACACAGGATGGTGGCTGAAGCTTTCTTT. Protein sequence: CSVEPRHRMVAEAFF. The entire variable domain, with the rest obtained from reference TRBV29-1 and TRBJ1-1, is as follows: SAVISQKPSRDICQRGTSLTIQCQVDSQVTMMFWYRQQPGQSLTLIATANQGSEATYESGFVIDKFPISRPNLTFSTLTVSNMSPEDSSIYLCSVEPRHRMVAEAFFGQGTRLTVV.

This clonotype has only a few counts. The chain employs TRBV6-1 and TRBJ2-2; D remains unclear. V was cut by 7 bases and J by 6 bases, with 15 bases left in between. The germline gives CDR1 MNHNS, CDR2 SASEGT. The CDR3 is 14 amino acids. The CDR3 DNA reads TGTGCCAGCACCTCCCTGCAGGTAGCCGGGGAGCTGTTTTTT. The encoded protein is CASTSLQVAGELFF.

The chain employs TRBV15 and TRBJ2-7; 15 nucleotides match TRBD2. Germline loops: CDR1 LNHNV, CDR2 YYDKDF (reference sequence). V shed 0 bases and J 4 bases; nucleotides not matched to a gene: 1. The CDR3 sequence is 16 residues long. For the CDR3, the DNA is TGTGCCACCAGCAGAGAAGGACTAGCGGGAGGGTACGAGCAGTACTTC. It encodes CATSREGLAGGYEQYF.

The J gene is TRBJ2-1, the V gene TRBV20-1, with D perhaps TRBD1 (6 bases). CDR3 length: 15 residues. The ends were cut back, 5 bases at V and 5 bases at J, with 19 bases in the middle. Germline V gives CDR1 DFQATT, CDR2 SNEGSKA (reference sequence). CDR3 loop: CSAHPGQGLDNEQFF. Here the CDR3 DNA reads TGCAGTGCTCATCCCGGCCAGGGGCTGGACAATGAGCAGTTCTTC.

This clonotype showed up many times. The genes are TRBV27 and TRBJ2-7, with D unclear. The ends were cut back, 5 bases at V and 3 bases at J, with 20 bases in the middle. Germline-derived CDR1 and CDR2 are MNHEY and SMNVEV (reference sequence). CDR3 size: 16 residues. The CDR3 is CASSPGWATTDYEQYF. The CDR3 DNA reads TGTGCCAGCAGTCCCGGTTGGGCTACTACGGACTACGAGCAGTACTTC.

This chain uses TRBV5-1 with TRBJ2-5; D not resolved. This CDR3 region has 13 residues. Trimming cost V 1 base and J 2 bases, with 6 bases left between them. Germline loops: CDR1 SGHRS, CDR2 YFSETQ. The CDR3 region is CASSLTFQETQYF. CDR3 coding DNA: TGCGCCAGCAGCTTGACGTTTCAAGAGACCCAGTACTTC.